These 22 T cell receptor beta chains share one sample of origin, sequenced in a study of T cells in Graves' hyperthyroidism and ophthalmopathy. Amplification of TCR beta CDR3 regions used RNA as the template. The TCR CDR3 was amplified in a first-round RT-PCR using the HTBI primer set. TCRdb reanalysed the multiplex PCR reads using MiXCR and keeps one entry per CDR3 protein. The sample records around 380,000 distinct CDR3 sequences, approximately 13% being singletons. The specimen sequenced was blood. The receptors come from a man aged 25-45 years with Graves' hyperthyroidism that later progressed to Graves' ophthalmopathy.

This clonotype has only a few counts. The chain uses TRBV5-6 and TRBJ1-3; D not resolved. The germline CDR1 and CDR2 sequences are SGHDT and YYEEEE. Trimming cost V 0 bases and J 0 bases, with 7 bases left between them. The CDR3 has 15 amino acids. CDR3 sequence: CASSLDTYSGNTIYF. In DNA form, the CDR3 reads TGTGCCAGCAGCTTGGACACTTACTCTGGAAACACCATATATTTT.

This clonotype was counted ten times or more. The chain has TRBV20-1 and TRBJ2-5; D might be TRBD1 (5 bases). The CDR3 totals 16 residues. CDR1 and CDR2 (germline): DFQATT, SNEGSKA (reference sequence). V gave up 0 bases and J gave up 0 bases, with 14 bases separating them. The CDR3 loop is CSAREGVQVYQETQYF. CDR3 in DNA: TGCAGTGCTAGAGAAGGGGTACAGGTCTACCAAGAGACCCAGTACTTC.

This clonotype was seen at least ten times. The J gene is TRBJ2-2, the V gene TRBV6-1; 8 bases align to TRBD1. This CDR3 region has 14 residues. J was trimmed by 4 bases and V by 6 bases; bases with no gene match: 4. Germline CDR1 reads MNHNS; CDR2 reads SASEGT. The CDR3 protein is CASRTTGGTGELFF. The CDR3 DNA is TGTGCCAGCAGAACAACAGGGGGCACCGGGGAGCTGTTTTTT.

This clonotype was counted at least ten times. The chain recombines TRBV5-1 with TRBJ2-1, with 10 bases fitting TRBD2. The CDR3 length is 15 residues. Trimming took 4 bases from V and 4 from J; bases not matched to a gene: 5. CDR1 and CDR2 from the germline V gene are SGHRS and YFSETQ. The CDR3 reads CASSPGTSAYNEQFF. The CDR3, as DNA: TGCGCCAGCAGCCCGGGGACTAGCGCGTACAATGAGCAGTTCTTC.

Many counts were recorded for this clonotype. V usage is TRBV28 and J usage is TRBJ1-4; D is unresolved. The length of the CDR3 is 14 residues. Germline V gives CDR1 MDHEN, CDR2 SYDVKM. The V gene lost 2 bases and the J gene lost 8 bases, with 12 bases spanning the gap. The CDR3 here is CASSLGGAGEKLFF. CDR3 DNA: TGTGCCAGCAGTTTAGGAGGTGCGGGCGAAAAACTGTTTTTT.

This clonotype was observed many times. The rearrangement joins TRBV13 to TRBJ2-5; D might be TRBD1 (6 bases). V was trimmed by 4 bases and J by 1 base, leaving 16 bases between them. Germline lookup yields CDR1 PRHDT and CDR2 FYEKMQ (reference sequence). The CDR3 has 16 amino acids. Here the CDR3 DNA reads TGTGCCAGCAGCTCCTCCCTATGGGGGCCCCAAGAGACCCAGTACTTC. This sequence encodes CASSSSLWGPQETQYF.

The rearrangement uses TRBV20-1 and TRBJ1-1, with D unresolved. Germline CDR1 DFQATT, CDR2 SNEGSKA (reference sequence). V lost 2 bases and J 5 bases, leaving 18 bases between the germline ends. The CDR3 extends over 15 amino acids. Here the CDR3 DNA reads TGCAGTGCTAGAAAGGAGGGTAGAAGGTGGACTGAAGCTTTCTTT. Its protein product is CSARKEGRRWTEAFF.

This chain uses TRBV7-9 with TRBJ1-4, with D uncertain. Trimming took 6 bases from V and 6 from J, leaving 11 bases between them. The CDR3 is 13 residues long. The germline V gene encodes CDR1 SEHNR and CDR2 FQNEAQ (reference sequence). The DNA for the CDR3 is TGTGCCAGCAGGGTCCCTCATGATGAAAAACTGTTTTTT. Translating gives CASRVPHDEKLFF.

Many counts were recorded for this clonotype. The chain has TRBV27 and TRBJ2-3; possibly TRBD1 or TRBD2 for D (7 bases each). The germline V gene has CDR1 MNHEY and CDR2 SMNVEV (reference sequence). CDR3 length: 16 residues. With 5 bases removed from V and 3 bases from J, the gap between germline ends came to 18 bases. Written as DNA, the CDR3 is TGTGCCAGCAGTAATACAGGGGCGGGGGTAACAGATACGCAGTATTTT. It specifies CASSNTGAGVTDTQYF.

The chain employs TRBV30 and TRBJ2-1; TRBD2 matches 7 bases. The V segment lost 2 bases and the J segment 10 bases; nucleotides outside the gene matches: 5. The CDR3 contains 12 residues. Germline V CDR1 and CDR2: GTSNPN, SVGIG (reference sequence). The CDR3 protein is CAWSPRAGEQFF. CDR3 coding DNA: TGTGCCTGGAGTCCCCGAGCGGGGGAGCAGTTCTTC.

As to this clonotype: An end of the junction does not agree with germline; a read error may underlie this. The genes are TRBV6-5 and TRBJ1-6; unclear D gene. The CDR3 sequence is 16 residues long. Germline-derived CDR1 and CDR2 are MNHEY and SVGAGI. The CDR3 DNA reads as TGTGCCAGCAGTTACTCGACACTGACTTATAATTCACCCCTCCGCTTT. Its protein is CASSYSTLTYNSPLRF.

A few counts support this clonotype. The CDR3 coding sequence is TGTGCCAGCAGTGTGGGGGTGGAGAGCACAGATACGCAGTATTTT. Amino acid sequence: CASSVGVESTDTQYF. V is TRBV6-1 and J is TRBJ2-3, with D tentatively TRBD1 or TRBD2 (5 bases each). Between the trimmed V and J ends, which lost 4 bases and 0 bases, there was a span of 11 bases. CDR1 is MNHNS, CDR2 SASEGT, per germline. The CDR3 runs to 15 residues.

Notes on this clonotype: Since a much larger clone is just one base distant, this may be a read error. This chain connects TRBV11-3 to TRBJ2-7; TRBD1 might be the D (6 bases). Germline assignment: CDR1 SGHNT and CDR2 YENEEA. CDR3 size: 14 residues. The V end lost 1 base, the J end lost 2 bases, and 9 bases lay between the germline ends. CDR3 nucleotides: TGTGCCAGCAGCTTAGTGGGGGCTGCCTACGAGCAGTACTTC. Residues: CASSLVGAAYEQYF.

This clonotype was seen only a few times. This chain uses TRBV19 with TRBJ1-1; D is unresolved. The germline V gene has CDR1 LNHDA and CDR2 SQIVND (reference sequence). The CDR3 is 16 amino acids. V was pared by 5 bases and J by 0 bases, with 16 bases between. This CDR3 is CASSPRTASMNTEAFF. CDR3 sequence (DNA): TGTGCCAGTAGTCCCCGGACGGCCAGTATGAACACTGAAGCTTTCTTT.

This clonotype was picked up a small number of times. The chain couples TRBV4-1 to TRBJ2-2, with D hard to call. Trimming left V 5 bases short and J 1 base short, with 8 bases between. The CDR3 is made up of 14 amino acids. CDR1 MGHRA and CDR2 YSYEKL come from the germline V gene. CDR3 DNA sequence: TGCGCCAGCAGCACACAGATGAACACCGGGGAGCTGTTTTTT. This encodes CASSTQMNTGELFF.

Many counts were recorded for this clonotype. This chain uses TRBV12-3 or TRBV12-4 with TRBJ1-2, with D possibly being TRBD1 (5 bases). The V gene lost 2 bases and the J gene lost 4 bases, with 8 bases spanning the gap. The CDR3 spans 13 residues. CDR3 coding DNA: TGTGCCAGCAGTTTACAGGGTGCCTATGGCTACACCTTC. Residues: CASSLQGAYGYTF.

This rearrangement joins TRBV28 to TRBJ1-1, with unresolved D. The CDR3 consists of 13 residues. Germline lookup yields CDR1 MDHEN and CDR2 SYDVKM. V was cut by 7 bases and J by 11 bases, with 20 bases left in between. The CDR3: CASTKTVGGLAFF. The CDR3 bases are TGTGCCAGCACCAAAACAGTCGGAGGGTTGGCTTTCTTT.

The V and J genes are TRBV29-1 and TRBJ2-3; TRBD1 matches at 7 bases. V shed 0 bases, J shed 7 bases, and the junction held 7 bases outside the gene matches. This CDR3 contains 14 residues. CDR1 and CDR2 from the germline V gene are SQVTM and ANQGSEA. CDR3 amino acids: CSVEDPDRANTQYF. CDR3 sequence (DNA): TGCAGCGTTGAAGATCCCGACAGGGCTAATACGCAGTATTTT.

This clonotype was found many times. The gene calls are TRBV5-1 and TRBJ1-1; perhaps TRBD1 as D (6 bases). The CDR3 extends over 15 amino acids. CDR1 is SGHRS and CDR2 is YFSETQ in the germline V gene. The ends were cut back, 7 bases at V and 1 base at J, with 17 bases in the middle. This CDR3 is CASALTGGGNTEAFF. Here the CDR3 DNA reads TGCGCCAGCGCTCTGACCGGGGGCGGGAACACTGAAGCTTTCTTT. Full variable domain (outside the CDR3, taken from reference TRBV5-1 and TRBJ1-1): KAGVTQTPRYLIKTRGQQVTLSCSPISGHRSVSWYQQTPGQGLQFLFEYFSETQRNKGNFPGRFSGRQFSNSRSEMNVSTLELGDSALYLCASALTGGGNTEAFFGQGTRLTVV.

There are many counts of this clonotype. DNA for the CDR3: TGCAGTGCTAGAGATCGGGGGACAGGGGGCTACGAGCAGTACTTC. This gives the protein CSARDRGTGGYEQYF. The genes are TRBV20-1 and TRBJ2-7, with 11 bases aligning to TRBD1. Looked up from germline, CDR1 is DFQATT and CDR2 is SNEGSKA (reference sequence). The CDR3 length is 15 residues. V was clipped by 0 bases and J by 3 bases; unmatched bases: 4.

This clonotype was picked up many times. This chain joins TRBV18 and TRBJ2-1, with 14 bases lining up with TRBD2. The V gene's germline CDR1 is KGHSH and CDR2 LQKENI. The V gene end was trimmed by 3 bases and the J gene end by 6 bases; junction bases not matched to a gene: 4. There are 16 residues in the CDR3. The CDR3 spells CASSPPGLAGVNEQFF. The DNA of the CDR3 is TGTGCCAGCTCACCGCCGGGACTAGCGGGGGTCAATGAGCAGTTCTTC.

On this clonotype: A read error may explain this, as a much larger clone is one base away. The chain joins TRBV30 to TRBJ2-5; the D is unclear. The CDR3 loop spans 14 amino acids. Germline values: CDR1 GTSNPN, CDR2 SVGIG (reference sequence). CDR3: CAWDLAGLKETQNF. As DNA, the CDR3 is TGTGCCTGGGACCTGGCCGGGCTAAAAGAGACCCAGAACTTC.